This T cell receptor (beta chain) was captured by sequencing in a study of T-cell reconstitution after alpha-beta-depleted transplantation in children. V lost 1 base, J lost 5 bases, and 10 bases lay in between. Germline CDR1 and CDR2: SGDLS and YYNGEE. CDR3 size: 14 residues. TCRbeta library preparation incorporated unique molecular identifiers. TCRdb analysed the PCR reads with MiXCR anew, one entry per CDR3 protein. The sample has 150,000 to 250,000 distinct CDR3 sequences; 5.5% to 7% are singletons. The sequence came from a girl less than two years old with combined immunodeficiency, due to receive a stem cell transplant. The sequenced sample was PBMCs, obtained before TCRalphabeta/CD19-depleted stem cell transplant. The genes are TRBV9 and TRBJ2-1; unclear D gene. The CDR3 DNA reads TGTGCCAGCAGCGTATCGTCCGGAAACAATGAGCAGTTCTTC. Amino acids: CASSVSSGNNEQFF.